The 9 T cell receptor beta chains given below trace back to one sample, sequenced in a study of shared clonotypes between healthy human individuals (dated by TCRdb to the early 2020s). The library was made by the immunoSEQ multiplex PCR assay. In its TCRdb copy, this immuneACCESS table keeps in-frame sequences only and misses some clones. Where compared with another copy, unresolved V genes explain less than half of these, and the others have no known cause. For this sample the table gives 2 million to 2.5 million clones, of which around 93% were detected only once. The ten largest make up 0.3% to 0.45% of the sample. The specimen sequenced was naive CD4+ T cells from PBMCs. Explained via the paper, the cell subset or site label denotes: CD45RA+ positively selected. Receptors were obtained from a man in his late teens or twenties in good health. Some clones in this sample may be carry-over from other donors' samples.

Regarding this clone: In the same sample, other DNA sequences code for this CDR3. This rearrangement joins TRBV9 to TRBJ1-1, with a tentative D call TRBD1 (5 bases). CDR1 is SGDLS and CDR2 is YYNGEE in the germline V gene. V was shortened by 2 bases and J by 4 bases, with 9 bases between the two germline ends. This CDR3 contains 13 residues. CDR3: CASSVIGGTEAFF. CDR3 nucleotide sequence: TGTGCCAGCAGCGTTATCGGGGGCACTGAAGCTTTCTTT.

The chain carries TRBV30 and TRBJ2-7; D unresolved. Trimming took off 0 bases at V and 2 bases at J, with 5 bases between the two ends. The V gene's germline CDR1 is GTSNPN and CDR2 SVGIG (reference sequence). This CDR3 comprises 12 residues. The DNA for the CDR3 is TGTGCCTGGAGTGTATGGCCCTACGAGCAGTACTTC. It encodes CAWSVWPYEQYF.

This clone occurred a few times. As DNA, the CDR3 is TGTGCCAGCAGCTTGGCCAACAATGAGCAGTTCTTC. This translates into CASSLANNEQFF. V is TRBV5-6 and J is TRBJ2-1; D unclear. V lost 0 bases and J lost 5, with 3 bases in between. Germline CDR1 reads SGHDT; CDR2 reads YYEEEE. CDR3 size: 12 residues.

J is TRBJ2-1 and V is TRBV5-6; 8 bases map to TRBD2. This CDR3 has 16 amino acids. Germline assignment: CDR1 SGHDT and CDR2 YYEEEE. Losses at the gene ends were 4 bases for V and 5 bases for J; bases not matched to a gene: 11. CDR3 nucleotides: TGTGCCAGCAGCACCCGCGGCCTAGCGGGCCACAATGAGCAGTTCTTC. This gives the protein CASSTRGLAGHNEQFF.

The J gene is TRBJ1-5, the V gene TRBV9, with D tentatively TRBD1 (6 bases). Trimming removed 1 base at V and 7 bases at J, with 12 bases between. CDR1 SGDLS and CDR2 YYNGEE come from the germline V gene. This CDR3 has 14 residues. CDR3 nucleotide sequence: TGTGCCAGCAGCGTAACCGGGGGCAGGCAGCCCCAGCATTTT. The encoded protein is CASSVTGGRQPQHF.

V usage is TRBV30 and J usage is TRBJ2-6; 10 nucleotides match TRBD2. CDR1 GTSNPN and CDR2 SVGIG come from the germline V gene (reference sequence). V shed 3 bases, J shed 0 bases, and the junction held 5 bases outside the gene matches. This CDR3 has 17 residues. The CDR3 nucleotides read TGTGCCTGGAGAAGAGCGGGAGGGCCCTCTGGGGCCAACGTCCTGACTTTC. The encoded protein is CAWRRAGGPSGANVLTF.

This clone appeared a single time. The chain recombines TRBV5-8 with TRBJ2-7, with D perhaps matching TRBD2 (6 bases). The CDR3 runs to 14 residues. V was pared by 4 bases and J by 2 bases, with 13 bases between. CDR1 SGHTS and CDR2 YDEGEE come from the germline V gene. The CDR3 coding sequence is TGTGCCAGCAGCCGGCGGAGGGTACCCTACGAGCAGTACTTC. It codes for CASSRRRVPYEQYF.

This clone has more than one count but fewer than ten. CDR3: CASTPDRGTEAFF. Written as DNA, the CDR3 is TGTGCCAGCACACCTGACAGGGGCACTGAAGCTTTCTTT. This sequence joins TRBV25-1 and TRBJ1-1; 8 nucleotides match TRBD1. The CDR3 covers 13 residues. V gave up 7 bases and J gave up 4 bases; unmatched junction bases: 5. Germline values: CDR1 MGHDK, CDR2 SYGVNS. The full variable domain, in which reference TRBV25-1 and TRBJ1-1 provide the parts outside the CDR3, is EADIYQTPRYLVIGTGKKITLECSQTMGHDKMYWYQQDPGMELHLIHYSYGVNSTEKGDLSSESTVSRIRTEHFPLTLESARPSHTSQYLCASTPDRGTEAFFGQGTRLTVV.

Details on this clone: The sample holds other DNA sequences that translate to the same CDR3. The rearrangement joins TRBV20-1 to TRBJ2-1; D call uncertain. Germline lookup yields CDR1 DFQATT and CDR2 SNEGSKA (reference sequence). This CDR3 is built from 11 residues. The germline V and J ends were trimmed by 3 bases and 6 bases, with 6 bases remaining between them. CDR3 coding DNA: TGCAGTGCTAGTAGAAGCAATGAGCAGTTCTTC. This sequence encodes CSASRSNEQFF.